This T cell receptor beta chain was sequenced during a study of tissue T cells after allogeneic stem cell transplantation. Whole-study findings and limits: Shared clones across patients were few; motif clustering revealed tissue-specific shared signatures. The study did not identify alloreactive or antigen-specific tissue TCRs, and some clones might be persisting host cells. Tissue-detected TCR repertoire was only partly captured by blood and spleen T cells.

Germline V gives CDR1 SGDLS, CDR2 YYNGEE. The CDR3 runs 14 residues. Trimming pared 3 bases from V and 1 base from J, leaving 9 bases between. Clones were read by immunoSEQ multiplex PCR, and TCRdb kept only the in-frame ones, dropping some. Found here are roughly 4,000 clones, 60% to 70% of them singletons; the top ten hold 6.5% to 7.5%. This clone appeared a few times. Its target is not known. Comparators without hematopoietic cell transplant had other cancers, at least five gastrointestinal samples, and no known gastrointestinal disease. This receptor was obtained from a male donor older than 55 with lung cancer. This chain connects TRBV9 to TRBJ2-3, with D possibly being TRBD2 (5 bases). This sample comprised left colon tissue, obtained at autopsy. The chain's CDR3 is CASSARGRTDTQYF. The CDR3 DNA sequence: TGTGCCAGCAGCGCGAGAGGGCGCACAGATACGCAGTATTTT.